This is a list of T cell receptor beta chains from one sample in a study of cytomegalovirus exposure and HLA in healthy donors. Libraries were prepared by immunoSEQ multiplex PCR; TCRdb keeps only in-frame clonotypes and omits some of them. This sample yields 200,000 to 250,000 clones, of which 65% to 80% are seen a single time; about 14% belongs to the top ten. The sample taken for sequencing was PBMCs. Receptors were obtained from a man aged 35 to 55 in good health and CMV-seronegative. CDR3s include the opening cysteine and the closing phenylalanine or tryptophan. Fields, in order: CDR3 length, J gene, V gene, D gene, clone size, CDR3 DNA, CDR3 protein. A D gene is named only where the DNA matches it firmly. Expanded clones get a size class; other rows say once, few or many, or leave the size out.

>13|TRBJ1-2|TRBV2|.|few
TGTGCCAGCAGTGATGGGACATTCTATGGCTACACCTTC
CASSDGTFYGYTF
>16|TRBJ2-1|TRBV9|TRBD2|.
TGTGCCAGCAGCCCCTCTAGCGGGAGTGGCTACAATGAGCAGTTCTTC
CASSPSSGSGYNEQFF
>15|TRBJ1-2|TRBV6-5|.|.
TGTGCCAGCAGTTACAATCCCCCAGGGGTCTATGGCTACACCTTC
CASSYNPPGVYGYTF
>16|TRBJ2-7|TRBV30|.|.
TGTGCCTGGAGCGCGCAACGGACTCGGGGTTTCTACGAGCAGTACTTC
CAWSAQRTRGFYEQYF
>13|TRBJ2-3|TRBV7-3|.|.
TGTGCCAGCAGCCTGGGGGCCACAGATACGCAGTATTTT
CASSLGATDTQYF
>14|TRBJ2-7|TRBV6-5|.|once
TGTGCCAGCAGTACGCTCGGGAGCGACTACGAGCAGTACTTC
CASSTLGSDYEQYF
>14|TRBJ1-1|TRBV27|TRBD1|.
TGTGCCAGCAGTTTCGACAGGGGGTACACTGAAGCTTTCTTT
CASSFDRGYTEAFF
>15|TRBJ1-2|TRBV5-6|TRBD1|.
TGTGCCAGCAGCTTCGTGGGACAGGGGGCAGATGGCTACACCTTC
CASSFVGQGADGYTF
>14|TRBJ1-2|TRBV5-6|.|.
TGTGCCAGCAGCTCCCATCCGACAGACGTAGGCTACACCTTC
CASSSHPTDVGYTF
>15|TRBJ2-2|TRBV6-1|.|.
TGTGCCAGCAGCCTGTTGAACTTGATAACCGGGGAGCTGTTTTTT
CASSLLNLITGELFF
>13|TRBJ1-5|TRBV19|TRBD1|.
TGTGCCAGTAGCCAGGGGGAGAGGCAGCCCCAGCATTTT
CASSQGERQPQHF
>16|TRBJ2-5|TRBV7-2|.|.
TGTGCCAGCAGCTTAAATAAGGGACACCCCCAAGGGACCCAGTACTTC
CASSLNKGHPQGTQYF
>14|TRBJ1-1|TRBV7-2|TRBD1|.
TGTGCCAGCAGCTTAGTAGGGGGCAGGACTGAAGCTTTCTTT
CASSLVGGRTEAFF
>15|TRBJ2-5|TRBV7-2|.|.
TGTGCCAGCAGCTTAGGCGGGACCTGGCAAGAGACCCAGTACTTC
CASSLGGTWQETQYF
>13|TRBJ2-5|TRBV13|.|.
TGTGCCAGCAGCTTACGGGTCCTCGAGACCCAGTACTTC
CASSLRVLETQYF
>13|TRBJ2-1|TRBV30|TRBD1|.
TGTGCCTGGAGTTGGACAGGGGGAAGTGAGCAGTTCTTC
CAWSWTGGSEQFF
>16|TRBJ2-1|TRBV5-1|TRBD1|.
TGCGCCAGCAGCCCCTCCCCGGGACAGGGAAGCCATGAGCAGTTCTTC
CASSPSPGQGSHEQFF
>12|TRBJ2-1|TRBV5-4|.|.
TGTGCCAGCAGCCAACAATACAATGAGCAGTTCTTC
CASSQQYNEQFF
>16|TRBJ1-3|TRBV9|.|few
TGTGCCAGCAGCCGACAGGTGGGGAGTTCTGGAAACACCATATATTTT
CASSRQVGSSGNTIYF
>12|TRBJ1-1|TRBV18|.|.
TGTGCCAGCTCACCAAACACCGATGAAGCTTTCTTT
CASSPNTDEAFF
>14|TRBJ2-5|TRBV5-6|TRBD1|few
TGTGCCAGCAGCTTGGGACAGGGGCTAGAGACCCAGTACTTC
CASSLGQGLETQYF
>17|TRBJ2-3|TRBV4-2|TRBD2|.
TGTGCCAGCAGCCAAGATGGAAGCGGGGGCTTCACAGATACGCAGTATTTT
CASSQDGSGGFTDTQYF
>14|TRBJ1-2|TRBV28|.|.
TGTGCCAGCGGCAGGGGACCCGCGGCTTATGGCTACACCTTC
CASGRGPAAYGYTF
>20|TRBJ2-7|TRBV4-2|.|.
TGTGCCAGCAGCCAAGACGGGGGCTGGGTGTTTGCGGGGGCCATCTACGAGCAGTACTTC
CASSQDGGWVFAGAIYEQYF
>15|TRBJ1-5|TRBV7-2|.|.
TGTGCCAGCAGCTTGTGGGACTCCGTTTATCAGCCCCAGCATTTT
CASSLWDSVYQPQHF
>15|TRBJ2-3|TRBV14|.|.
TGTGCCAGCAGCCAAGATAGACAGGACACAGATACGCAGTATTTT
CASSQDRQDTDTQYF
>15|TRBJ2-3|TRBV7-2|TRBD2|.
TGTGCCAGCAGATTCGCGGGGGGGCTCAGAGATACGCAGTATTTT
CASRFAGGLRDTQYF
>15|TRBJ2-1|TRBV9|.|few
TGTGCCAGCAGCGTAGTGGTAGTTCCCCACAATGAGCAGTTCTTC
CASSVVVVPHNEQFF
>14|TRBJ1-5|TRBV10-3|.|.
TGTGCCATCAGTGAGTCATCGGGGGGTCAGCCCCAGCATTTT
CAISESSGGQPQHF
>15|TRBJ1-4|TRBV14|.|.
TGTGCCAGCAGCCAAGCGGGGGCAACTAATGAAAAACTGTTTTTT
CASSQAGATNEKLFF
>15|TRBJ1-3|TRBV5-4|TRBD1|.
TGTGCCAGCAGCGCAGGCAGGGGGTCCGGAAACACCATATATTTT
CASSAGRGSGNTIYF
>15|TRBJ2-7|TRBV6-5|.|.
TGTGCCAGCAGTTACGGGCTCGGTGGGGGCAGCGAGCAGTACTTC
CASSYGLGGGSEQYF
>11|TRBJ2-7|TRBV6-5|.|.
TGTGCCAGCAGTTACGGGGCAGGCCAGTACTTC
CASSYGAGQYF
>14|TRBJ2-7|TRBV4-1|.|.
TGCGCCAGCAGCTATACCCGAGACAGCTACGAGCAGTACTTC
CASSYTRDSYEQYF
>16|TRBJ1-2|TRBV5-8|TRBD1|.
TGTGCCAGCAGCCCGGGAATTATAACAGGGGGCTCCGGCTACACCTTC
CASSPGIITGGSGYTF